This T cell receptor (beta chain) is drawn from a study of T cells after yellow fever vaccination. V dropped 2 bases and J dropped 5; count of bases not matched to a gene: 6. Germline V gene data show CDR1 as SEHNR and CDR2 as FQNEAQ (reference sequence). This CDR3 has 15 residues. TCRdb re-analysed the 5' RACE reads in MiXCR, keeping a single row per CDR3 protein. The table lists hundreds of thousands of distinct CDR3 sequences, roughly 13% of them singletons. Regarding the study as a whole: There was a possibility that FACS-sorted repertoires contained abundant clonotypes contaminating from the bulk population. Boosting was followed by the reappearance of most primary-vaccination clones (roughly 95% CD4, about 89% CD8).

Concerning this clonotype: Antigen: not known.

V usage is TRBV7-9 and J usage is TRBJ2-3, with 8 bases aligning to TRBD2. This sequence was found in a man between 25 and 39 years old who received the YFV17D yellow fever vaccine. The source was PBMCs, collected on the day of the yellow fever booster vaccination. The CDR3 bases are TGTGCCAGCAGCTTACCGAGCGGGAGCGAAGATACGCAGTATTTT. It translates to CASSLPSGSEDTQYF.